This T cell receptor (beta chain) emerged from a study of early stage breast cancer tumors. On the study more broadly: Samples were sequenced at about 9.7-fold average coverage.

TCRdb keeps only in-frame clones here, not all; method: immunoSEQ multiplex PCR. The sample gives some 41,000 clones, around 73% of which show up once; 5.5% to 8% is in the top ten. Trimming cost V 3 bases and J 4 bases, with 19 bases left between them. Germline CDR1 SGHRS, CDR2 YFSETQ. The CDR3 is 16 residues long. This sequence was found in a person aged 45-65 years with breast cancer. Sample: blood. The rearrangement links TRBV5-1 to TRBJ2-5, with a possible D match to TRBD2 (6 bases). CDR3 sequence reads: CASSSAAAGRGETQYF. CDR3 coding DNA: TGCGCCAGCAGCTCGGCAGCGGCCGGGAGAGGAGAGACCCAGTACTTC.